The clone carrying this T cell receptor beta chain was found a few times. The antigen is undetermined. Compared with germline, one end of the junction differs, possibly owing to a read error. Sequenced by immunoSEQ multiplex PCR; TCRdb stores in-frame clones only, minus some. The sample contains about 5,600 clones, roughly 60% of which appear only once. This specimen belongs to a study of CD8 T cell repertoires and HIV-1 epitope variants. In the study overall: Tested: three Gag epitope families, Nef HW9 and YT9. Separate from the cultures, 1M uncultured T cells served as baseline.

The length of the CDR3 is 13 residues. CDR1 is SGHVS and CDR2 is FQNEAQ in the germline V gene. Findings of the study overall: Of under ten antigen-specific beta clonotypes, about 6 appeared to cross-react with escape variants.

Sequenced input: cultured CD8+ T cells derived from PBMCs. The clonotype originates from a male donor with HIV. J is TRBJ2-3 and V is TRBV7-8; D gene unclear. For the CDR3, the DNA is TGTGCCAGCAGCACCATTGGCACGGATACGCAGTATTTT. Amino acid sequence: CASSTIGTDTQYF.